The 10 T cell receptor beta chains presented below share a single source sample, sequenced in a study of cytomegalovirus exposure and HLA in healthy donors. The primer mix had 60 Vbeta and 13 Jbeta primers. Assay: immunoSEQ multiplex PCR; the TCRdb copy retains only in-frame clones and omits some. Counted here are around 150,000 clones, about 80% occurring once; the ten biggest clones make up approximately 10%. The specimen sequenced was PBMCs. Receptors were obtained from a man between 18 and 35 years old in good health and CMV-seropositive.

About this clone itself: The sample holds other DNA sequences that translate to the same CDR3. This chain joins TRBV19 and TRBJ2-1; 7 nucleotides line up with TRBD1. The CDR3 is made up of 15 amino acids. Germline V gives CDR1 LNHDA, CDR2 SQIVND (reference sequence). The V gene end was trimmed by 1 base and the J gene end by 2 bases; junction bases not matched to a gene: 2. In DNA, the CDR3 is TGTGCCAGTAGTATAGGGCAGGGGGCCTACAATGAGCAGTTCTTC. Its translation is CASSIGQGAYNEQFF.

DNA for the CDR3: TGCGCCAGCAGGGGACTAGCGGAATACAATGAGCAGTTCTTC. It encodes CASRGLAEYNEQFF. This chain connects TRBV4-1 to TRBJ2-1, with TRBD2 matching 11 bases. V trimming: 6 bases; J trimming: 4 bases; junction bases outside the gene matches: 2. Germline CDR1 and CDR2: MGHRA and YSYEKL. This CDR3 contains 14 residues.

This chain uses TRBV19 with TRBJ2-2, with a tentative D call TRBD2 (6 bases). V lost 9 bases and J 6 bases, leaving 23 bases between the germline ends. The CDR3 loop spans 16 amino acids. Germline CDR1 and CDR2: LNHDA and SQIVND (reference sequence). CDR3 residues: CASSRRDSPLPGELFF. DNA of the CDR3: TGTGCCAGCAGCCGGCGGGACTCACCCCTTCCCGGGGAGCTGTTTTTT.

In its sample, this clone was seen once. The CDR3 DNA sequence: TGCGCCAGCAGCCGGCGCAGCCGGGACAGATTTTACGAGCAGTACTTC. Translation gives CASSRRSRDRFYEQYF. The rearrangement uses TRBV5-1 and TRBJ2-7, with 7 bases identical to TRBD1. After removal of 4 bases from V and 4 bases from J, the junction contained 14 bases not matched to a gene. Germline CDR1 reads SGHRS; CDR2 reads YFSETQ. This CDR3 is built from 16 residues. The full variable domain, completed using reference TRBV5-1 and TRBJ2-7, is KAGVTQTPRYLIKTRGQQVTLSCSPISGHRSVSWYQQTPGQGLQFLFEYFSETQRNKGNFPGRFSGRQFSNSRSEMNVSTLELGDSALYLCASSRRSRDRFYEQYFGPGTRLTVT.

The rearrangement joins TRBV14 to TRBJ2-7; TRBD2 matches at 9 bases. The germline gives CDR1 SGHDN, CDR2 FVKESK. The CDR3 contains 17 residues. Trimming cost V 4 bases and J 4 bases; bases outside gene matches: 14. The CDR3 coding sequence is TGTGCCAGCAGCCTCGCCGTGGCTAGCGGGACCTTTTACGAGCAGTACTTC. The encoded protein is CASSLAVASGTFYEQYF.

This clone has only a few counts. The chain has TRBV19 and TRBJ2-1, with D perhaps TRBD2 (6 bases). The V and J ends lost 3 bases and 12 bases respectively, with 24 bases between them. Germline CDR1 is LNHDA and CDR2 is SQIVND (reference sequence). The length of the CDR3 is 16 residues. CDR3 sequence reads: CASSIQWGDVYHAQFF. The CDR3 DNA sequence: TGTGCCAGTAGTATTCAGTGGGGGGACGTCTACCATGCGCAGTTCTTC. The whole variable domain, remainder taken from reference TRBV19 and TRBJ2-1, is DGGITQSPKYLFRKEGQNVTLSCEQNLNHDAMYWYRQDPGQGLRLIYYSQIVNDFQKGDIAEGYSVSREKKESFPLTVTSAQKNPTAFYLCASSIQWGDVYHAQFFGPGTRLTVL.

The CDR3 spells CASRDRKNTEAFF. The CDR3 DNA reads as TGTGCCAGCCGGGACAGGAAGAACACTGAAGCTTTCTTT. The chain uses TRBV6-4 and TRBJ1-1, with 8 bases identical to TRBD1. V was clipped by 8 bases and J by 1 base; unmatched bases: 3. CDR3 length equals 13 residues. Germline V gene sequence: CDR1 MRHNA, CDR2 SNTAGT.

The J gene is TRBJ1-5, the V gene TRBV28, with no clear D. V lost 3 bases to trimming and J lost 0 bases, with 6 bases between them. The CDR3 loop spans 14 amino acids. Germline V gene lookup returns CDR1 MDHEN and CDR2 SYDVKM. In DNA, the CDR3 is TGTGCCAGCAGTTTCTTCCGTAGCAATCAGCCCCAGCATTTT. Translating gives CASSFFRSNQPQHF.

The DNA for the CDR3 is TGTGCCAGCAGCTTAGCTGGGACAGGGGGTCAGGAGCAGTTCTTC. The encoded protein is CASSLAGTGGQEQFF. The chain joins TRBV11-2 to TRBJ2-1; TRBD1 matches at 11 bases. The CDR3 spans 15 residues. Germline V gives CDR1 SGHAT, CDR2 FQNNGV. V was clipped by 1 base and J by 10 bases; unmatched bases: 6.

This clone was found once. The gene calls are TRBV6-5 and TRBJ1-2, with 10 bases lining up with TRBD1. Germline V lookup: CDR1 MNHEY, CDR2 SVGAGI. The ends lost 4 bases at V and 12 bases at J; junction bases unmatched: 8. This CDR3 region has 13 residues. CDR3 sequence reads: CASSFVRDRGHTF. In DNA form, the CDR3 reads TGTGCCAGCAGTTTCGTCCGGGACAGGGGACACACCTTC.